This T cell receptor (beta chain) is drawn from a study of regulatory T cells in long-lasting Graves disease (dated by TCRdb to the early 2020s). For the wider study: To count as having persistent Graves' disease, a patient had to have received antithyroid drug treatment for over 5 years with TSH receptor autoantibodies remaining persistently positive. TCR sequencing covered around 13 persistent and approximately 20 newly diagnosed Graves' disease patients, some 35 samples in total. Peripheral blood TCR sequencing and RNA sequencing compared persistent Graves' disease patients with newly diagnosed Graves' disease patients. Antithyroid drugs had been taken for 8.5 to 12 years on average by persistent Graves' disease patients in the clinical cohort. The study took place in China and was registered as a clinical trial.

Findings and caveats that apply to the study as a whole: Because the primary lesion, thyroid tissue, could not be accessed, the study looked at peripheral blood alone. The authors noted that the small sample size was a limitation that may lower accuracy. Persistent disease showed preferential use of TRBV28, TRBJ1-2 and TRBJ2-5, whereas newly diagnosed disease favored TRBV20-1 and TRBJ2-1. Only the TCR beta chain was sequenced and analyzed. Lower TCR Shannon entropy and fewer highly expanded clones were observed in persistent Graves' disease patients than in newly diagnosed patients, which suggested clonal expansion. A larger number of public clonotypes was shared among persistent patients (approximately 3,000) than among newly diagnosed patients (around 880).

Only a few counts were recorded for this clonotype. There is no known antigen for this receptor. Within one base of it there is no much larger clone, and no base qualities were kept. CDR1 SEHNR and CDR2 FQNEAQ are derived from the germline V gene (reference sequence). The CDR3 spans 18 residues, from the cysteine through the phenylalanine. The read is trimmed to its CDR3 DNA, 54 bases read in frame from base 1. The V and J ends are trimmed by 1 base and 4 bases, leaving 22 bases between them. The sample's time point label is to be understood as: persistent/refractory GD, antithyroid drugs over 5 years with positive TRAb. For both TCR sequencing and RNA sequencing, RNA was extracted from PBMCs using TRIzol. Graves' disease was diagnosed according to American Thyroid Association guidelines. The patients came from an endocrinology department in Xi'an, China. Each patient gave approximately 9.7 milliliters of peripheral blood, collected in an EDTA anticoagulant tube. Ficoll Paque Plus density gradient separation was used to isolate PBMCs, and no additional T cell sorting was done. RNA quality was checked with an Agilent 2100 Bioanalyzer and agarose gel, and concentration with a NanoDrop 2000.

Receptor libraries were prepared by multiplex PCR. Sequencer: Illumina HiSeq 4000. To build TCR beta libraries, CDR3 regions were amplified by Arm-PCR using iRepertoire HTBI primers. PCR products were gel purified before sequencing. Per the authors' processing: Gene usage analysis of CDR3 amino acid clonotypes relied on the roughly 58 TRBV and over 13 TRBJ segments identified across samples. Filtered high-quality paired reads were merged into contigs using COPE and FqMerger. BLAST was used to align contigs to IMGT TRBV, TRBD and TRBJ reference genes, and CDR3 was defined according to IMGT. Any clonotype with a frequency above 0.1% was classified as a highly expanded clone. Shannon entropy was used to measure repertoire diversity, and the Gini coefficient was used to measure V-J evenness. A clonotype was considered public if more than one individual shared it. TCRdb passed the public sequencing reads through fastp at Q25 and MiXCR, retaining productive beta sequences. Every distinct CDR3 protein forms one entry, paired with its most common genes and DNA. TCRdb's processing, not the authors', yielded these V and J calls. The table for this sample lists 650,000 to 850,000 distinct CDR3 sequences; approximately 29% of them were counted only once. Clones ranked in the top ten supply about 42% of the sample.

The chain was built from TRBV7-9 and TRBJ2-5, with no confidently assigned D gene. The clonotype originates from a female donor with Graves disease. Sequences were derived from peripheral blood mononuclear cells (PBMCs), sampled when the disease was refractory, from a patient treated with antithyroid drugs. The sequenced DNA: TGTGCCAGCAGCTTAGTGTCTGGCGCCGTCGGGTCGGGAGAGACCCAGTACTTC. Its product reads: CASSLVSGAVGSGETQYF.